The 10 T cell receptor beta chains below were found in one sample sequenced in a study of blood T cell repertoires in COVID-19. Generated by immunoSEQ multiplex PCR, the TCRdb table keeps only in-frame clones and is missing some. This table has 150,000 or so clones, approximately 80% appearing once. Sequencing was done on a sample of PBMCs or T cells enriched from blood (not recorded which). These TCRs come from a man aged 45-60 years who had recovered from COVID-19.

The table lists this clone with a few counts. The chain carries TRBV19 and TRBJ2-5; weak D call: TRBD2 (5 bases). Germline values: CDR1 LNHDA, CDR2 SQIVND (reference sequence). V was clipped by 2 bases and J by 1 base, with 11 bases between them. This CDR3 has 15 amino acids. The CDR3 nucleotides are TGTGCCAGTAGTATATCGAGGGCTACCCAAGAGACCCAGTACTTC. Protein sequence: CASSISRATQETQYF.

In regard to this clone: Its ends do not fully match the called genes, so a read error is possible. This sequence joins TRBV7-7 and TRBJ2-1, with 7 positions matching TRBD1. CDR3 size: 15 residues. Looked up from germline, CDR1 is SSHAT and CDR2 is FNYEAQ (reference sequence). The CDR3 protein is CASSPDRSSYNEQFF. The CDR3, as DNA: TGTGCTAGCAGCCCGGACAGGAGCTCCTACAATGAGCAGTTCTTC.

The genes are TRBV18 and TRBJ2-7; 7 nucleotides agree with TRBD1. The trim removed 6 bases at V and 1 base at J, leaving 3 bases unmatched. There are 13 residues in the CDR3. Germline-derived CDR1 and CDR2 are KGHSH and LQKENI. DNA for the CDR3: TGTGCCAGCTCTACAGGGGCTTCCTACGAGCAGTACTTC. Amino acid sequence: CASSTGASYEQYF.

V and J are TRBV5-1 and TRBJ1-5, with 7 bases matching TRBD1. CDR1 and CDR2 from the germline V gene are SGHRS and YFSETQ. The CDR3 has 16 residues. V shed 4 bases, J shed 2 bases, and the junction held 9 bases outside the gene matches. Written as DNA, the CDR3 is TGCGCCAGCAGCCAAGGGGGCAGAGGTGGCAATCAGCCCCAGCATTTT. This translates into CASSQGGRGGNQPQHF.

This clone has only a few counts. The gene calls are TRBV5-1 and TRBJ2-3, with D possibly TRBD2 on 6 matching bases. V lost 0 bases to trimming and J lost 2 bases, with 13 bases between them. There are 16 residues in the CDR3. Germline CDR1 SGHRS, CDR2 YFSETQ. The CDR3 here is CASSLASGLITDTQYF. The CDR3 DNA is TGCGCCAGCAGCTTGGCCTCGGGACTTATCACAGATACGCAGTATTTT.

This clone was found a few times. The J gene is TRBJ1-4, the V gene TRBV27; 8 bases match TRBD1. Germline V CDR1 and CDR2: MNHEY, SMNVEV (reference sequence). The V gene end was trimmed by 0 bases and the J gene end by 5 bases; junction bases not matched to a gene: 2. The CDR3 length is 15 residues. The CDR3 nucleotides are TGTGCCAGCAGTTTATCAGGGGACAGGAATGAAAAACTGTTTTTT. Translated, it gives CASSLSGDRNEKLFF.

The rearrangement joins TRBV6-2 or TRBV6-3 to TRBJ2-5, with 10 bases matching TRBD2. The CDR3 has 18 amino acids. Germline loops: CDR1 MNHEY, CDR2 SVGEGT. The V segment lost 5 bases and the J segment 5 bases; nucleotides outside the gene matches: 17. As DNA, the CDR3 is TGTGCCAGCAGTCTACGTAGGATAGCGGGGGGCCTCCGGGAGACCCAGTACTTC. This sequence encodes CASSLRRIAGGLRETQYF.

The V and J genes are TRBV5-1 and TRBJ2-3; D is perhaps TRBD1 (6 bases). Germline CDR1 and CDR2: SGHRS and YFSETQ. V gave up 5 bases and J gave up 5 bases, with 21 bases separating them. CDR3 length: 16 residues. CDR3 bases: TGCGCCAGCAGAGGGGGAATGGGGTTGATGGAAGATACGCAGTATTTT. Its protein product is CASRGGMGLMEDTQYF.

DNA for the CDR3: TGTGCCACCAGTGAGGCGGGGACAGCCCGCAATCAGCCCCAGCATTTT. Its translation: CATSEAGTARNQPQHF. The chain is built from TRBV24-1 and TRBJ1-5; 7 bases fit TRBD1. CDR1 and CDR2 from the germline V gene are KGHDR and SFDVKD. The CDR3 has 16 amino acids. V was pared by 4 bases and J by 2 bases, with 7 bases of the junction left unmatched.

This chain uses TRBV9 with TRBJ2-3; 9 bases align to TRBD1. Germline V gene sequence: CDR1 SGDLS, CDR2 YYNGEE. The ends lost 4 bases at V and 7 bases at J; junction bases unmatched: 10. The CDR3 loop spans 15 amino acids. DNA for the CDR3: TGTGCCAGCAGCCCACGGGGACAGGGTACGAATACGCAGTATTTT. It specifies CASSPRGQGTNTQYF. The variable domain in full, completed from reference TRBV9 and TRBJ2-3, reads DSGVTQTPKHLITATGQRVTLRCSPRSGDLSVYWYQQSLDQGLQFLIQYYNGEERAKGNILERFSAQQFPDLHSELNLSSLELGDSALYFCASSPRGQGTNTQYFGPGTRLTVL.